These 30 T cell receptor beta chains were sequenced from one sample in a study of neurological immune-mediated disorders (dated by TCRdb to between 2019 and 2020). The method was 5' RACE. The instrument was an Illumina HiSeq 2500. The public reads were reanalyzed by TCRdb: fastp trimming at Q25, MiXCR alignment, in-frame beta chains only. Entries are consolidated by CDR3 protein sequence, retaining the most common genes and DNA. The sample table shows 81,000 or so distinct CDR3 sequences, and roughly 4.7% are seen once. Of the sample, around 2.2% falls within the top ten clones. The material sequenced was PBMCs. These receptors were obtained from a woman between 25 and 40 years old with multiple sclerosis.

This clonotype has more than one count but fewer than ten. The DNA for the CDR3 is TGTGCCAGCAGTGAAGCGCGGCAGTCCTACGAGCAGTACTTC. It encodes CASSEARQSYEQYF. The J gene is TRBJ2-7, the V gene TRBV2, with D unclear. This CDR3 is built from 14 residues. Germline values: CDR1 SNHLY, CDR2 FYNNEI. The V and J ends lost 0 bases and 1 base respectively, with 7 bases between them.

This clonotype was detected a few times. The chain uses TRBV18 and TRBJ2-1; D possibly corresponds to TRBD1 (6 bases). Germline values: CDR1 KGHSH, CDR2 LQKENI. The CDR3 has 15 residues. Trimming shortened V by 3 bases and J by 7 bases, and 16 bases separated the two germline ends. CDR3 DNA sequence: TGTGCCAGCTCACCTTATAACCTACAGGGAAATGAGCAGTTCTTC. This translates into CASSPYNLQGNEQFF.

In this sample, this clonotype turned up a few times. This chain uses TRBV5-1 with TRBJ2-3, with D possibly TRBD2 on 6 matching bases. V was clipped by 4 bases and J by 2 bases, with 14 bases between them. The CDR3 has 15 amino acids. The V gene's germline CDR1 is SGHRS and CDR2 YFSETQ. The CDR3, as DNA: TGCGCCAGCAGCGGGGACTCTACCTACACAGATACGCAGTATTTT. Translation: CASSGDSTYTDTQYF.

The sample holds many counts of this clonotype. The chain is built from TRBV5-1 and TRBJ2-7, with D possibly being TRBD2 (6 bases). The CDR3 has 14 amino acids. V was pared by 4 bases and J by 7 bases, with 18 bases between. Germline V gives CDR1 SGHRS, CDR2 YFSETQ. The DNA for the CDR3 is TGCGCCAGCAGCCACGGGACTCCCCTACGGGAGCAGTACTTC. Amino acids: CASSHGTPLREQYF.

This clonotype was seen repeatedly, ten times or more. The J gene is TRBJ2-4, the V gene TRBV7-2; tentatively, D is TRBD2 (6 bases). Trimming took off 4 bases at V and 3 bases at J, with 10 bases between the two ends. This CDR3 has 14 amino acids. Germline CDR1 is SGHTA and CDR2 is FQGNSA. The CDR3 is CASSSSGGKNIQYF. The CDR3 DNA sequence: TGTGCCAGCAGCTCCTCCGGGGGCAAAAACATTCAGTACTTC.

This clonotype was seen only a few times. The chain has TRBV12-3 or TRBV12-4 and TRBJ2-3; unclear D gene. The CDR3 spans 13 residues. Trimming stripped 6 bases from V and 2 bases from J, with 9 bases between. The CDR3 region is CASRSGLTDTQYF. The CDR3 bases are TGTGCCAGCAGGTCCGGGCTCACAGATACGCAGTATTTT.

This clonotype was detected ten times or more. This sequence joins TRBV5-1 and TRBJ2-7; D might be TRBD2 (6 bases). The germline V gene encodes CDR1 SGHRS and CDR2 YFSETQ. Between the trimmed V and J ends, which lost 1 base and 0 bases, there was a span of 17 bases. The CDR3 totals 17 residues. This CDR3 is CASSLRLDPPSSYEQYV. CDR3 DNA: TGCGCCAGCAGCTTGCGACTAGACCCCCCGAGCTCCTACGAGCAGTACGTC.

At least ten counts were recorded for this clonotype. V and J are TRBV6-6 and TRBJ1-1; D is ambiguous. The CDR3 consists of 13 residues. The germline V gene encodes CDR1 MNHNY and CDR2 SVGAGI (reference sequence). The germline V and J ends were trimmed by 6 bases and 0 bases, with 8 bases remaining between them. CDR3 sequence (DNA): TGTGCCAGCAGGGCGTTCATGAACACTGAAGCTTTCTTT. This codes for CASRAFMNTEAFF.

This clonotype was detected ten times or more. The rearrangement links TRBV5-6 to TRBJ1-5; 8 bases align to TRBD1. Germline V gives CDR1 SGHDT, CDR2 YYEEEE. The CDR3 sequence is 16 residues long. J was trimmed by 0 bases and V by 3 bases; bases with no gene match: 5. The CDR3 here is CASSWGQDYSNQPQHF. The CDR3 DNA reads TGTGCCAGCAGCTGGGGACAGGACTATAGCAATCAGCCCCAGCATTTT.

This clonotype was counted ten times or more. The rearrangement uses TRBV7-3 and TRBJ2-1; D may correspond to TRBD1 or TRBD2 (6 bases each). CDR1 SGHTA and CDR2 FQGTGA come from the germline V gene. The CDR3 consists of 12 residues. Trimming left V 5 bases short and J 8 bases short, with 10 bases between. Here the CDR3 DNA reads TGTGCCAGCAGCATAAGGGGGGATGAGCAGTTCTTC. Protein product: CASSIRGDEQFF.

This clonotype was counted ten times or more. The chain has TRBV12-3 or TRBV12-4 and TRBJ2-1; 9 bases match TRBD2. The CDR3 runs 15 residues. Trimming took 3 bases from V and 7 from J; bases not matched to a gene: 7. DNA of the CDR3: TGTGCCAGCAGTTTCTCGGGGCGGGAGGGGAATGAGCAGTTCTTC. Translation: CASSFSGREGNEQFF.

At least ten counts were recorded for this clonotype. CDR3 protein: CASSYSSFVGELFF. CDR3 coding DNA: TGTGCCAGCAGTTACTCGTCCTTTGTTGGGGAGCTGTTTTTT. J is TRBJ2-2 and V is TRBV6-5; D is uncertain. V shed 0 bases and J shed 8 bases, with 10 bases lying between them. This CDR3 region has 14 residues. Germline assignment: CDR1 MNHEY and CDR2 SVGAGI.

This clonotype was detected many times. V usage is TRBV29-1 and J usage is TRBJ2-3; D uncertain. The V end was cut by 4 bases, the J end by 3 bases, with 11 bases between. Germline CDR1 SQVTM, CDR2 ANQGSEA. The CDR3 spans 13 residues. The CDR3: CSVVTGGTDTQYF. The CDR3 DNA reads as TGCAGCGTTGTTACGGGTGGGACAGATACGCAGTATTTT.

This clonotype occurred many times. The chain employs TRBV20-1 and TRBJ2-1; perhaps TRBD1 as D (5 bases). The CDR3 extends over 15 amino acids. The V gene lost 3 bases and the J gene lost 0 bases, with 12 bases spanning the gap. CDR1 and CDR2 (germline): DFQATT, SNEGSKA (reference sequence). Here the CDR3 reads CSASLGLSSYNEQFF. The CDR3 coding sequence is TGCAGTGCTAGTCTGGGGCTTAGCTCCTACAATGAGCAGTTCTTC.

Only a few counts were recorded for this clonotype. This rearrangement joins TRBV12-3 or TRBV12-4 to TRBJ2-3; 14 bases map to TRBD2. Trimming took 6 bases from V and 2 from J; bases not matched to a gene: 10. CDR3 length equals 18 residues. As DNA, the CDR3 is TGTGCCAGCAGCCGTAAGGGGACTAGCGGGGGATTCACAGATACGCAGTATTTT. Protein sequence: CASSRKGTSGGFTDTQYF.

This clonotype was seen many times. The chain uses TRBV27 and TRBJ2-7; maybe TRBD2 (6 bases). Germline values: CDR1 MNHEY, CDR2 SMNVEV (reference sequence). This CDR3 comprises 13 residues. The V gene lost 2 bases and the J gene lost 4 bases, with 9 bases spanning the gap. The CDR3 is CASSLQGGYEQYF. The CDR3 nucleotides are TGTGCCAGCAGTTTACAGGGAGGATACGAGCAGTACTTC.

In nucleotides, the CDR3 is TGTGCCAGCAGTTCCCTCGGGACTGGCCAAGAGACCCAGTACTTC. It translates to CASSSLGTGQETQYF. The V and J genes are TRBV12-3 or TRBV12-4 and TRBJ2-5; the D gene is possibly TRBD2 (6 bases). Trimming cost V 4 bases and J 1 base, with 13 bases left between them. The CDR3 is made up of 15 amino acids.

In this sample, this clonotype turned up many times. This chain joins TRBV21-1 and TRBJ1-1; the D call TRBD1 from the table was never checked on the DNA. TRBV21-1 is reported as a pseudogene. The CDR3 spans 14 residues. The CDR3 DNA sequence: TGTGCCAGCAGCAAGGCAGGGGGAGACACTGAAGCTTTCTTT. Its translation: CASSKAGGDTEAFF.

Ten or more counts support this clonotype. The chain employs TRBV10-2 and TRBJ2-2; the D is unclear. The V gene's germline CDR1 is WSHSY and CDR2 SAAADI. The CDR3 extends over 12 amino acids. V dropped 9 bases and J dropped 2 bases, with 7 bases sitting between them. CDR3 protein: CASSFNTGELFF. The CDR3 DNA reads TGCGCCAGTAGCTTTAACACCGGGGAGCTGTTTTTT.

This clonotype has only a few counts. The chain links TRBV20-1 to TRBJ2-1; a weak D match, TRBD1 (7 bases). Germline V gene lookup returns CDR1 DFQATT and CDR2 SNEGSKA (reference sequence). The CDR3 is 14 amino acids. The germline V and J ends were trimmed by 6 bases and 10 bases, with 22 bases remaining between them. CDR3 in amino acids: CSADNGGTVQEQFF. Written as DNA, the CDR3 is TGCAGTGCAGACAATGGGGGGACAGTCCAAGAGCAGTTCTTC.

Turning to this clonotype: This may stem from a read error, because a much larger clone lies one nucleotide away. The chain couples TRBV5-1 to TRBJ2-6, with D tentatively TRBD2 (6 bases). The CDR3 has 17 amino acids. Germline CDR1 and CDR2: SGHRS and YFSETQ. Here the CDR3 DNA reads TGCGCCAGCAGCTCCGGTTTGGAGGGCCCTGGGGCCAAAGTCCTGACTTTC. It yields the protein CASSSGLEGPGAKVLTF.

This clonotype appeared many times. This chain joins TRBV12-3 or TRBV12-4 and TRBJ1-5; possible D gene TRBD1, 6 bases. This CDR3 region has 15 residues. V lost 5 bases, J lost 0 bases, and 11 bases lay in between. In DNA, the CDR3 is TGTGCCAGCAGTCGGGGGCCATATAGCAATCAGCCCCAGCATTTT. Protein sequence: CASSRGPYSNQPQHF.

This clonotype was seen many times. V usage is TRBV27 and J usage is TRBJ2-7; no definite D call. The CDR3 sequence is 14 residues long. Germline CDR1 reads MNHEY; CDR2 reads SMNVEV (reference sequence). Trimming pared 3 bases from V and 6 bases from J, leaving 15 bases between. As DNA, the CDR3 is TGTGCCAGCAGTTTGGTAGGAATAGAGACCGAGCAGTACGTC. This sequence encodes CASSLVGIETEQYV.

At least ten counts were recorded for this clonotype. The chain employs TRBV24-1 and TRBJ1-2; 7 bases align to TRBD1. V was pared by 1 base and J by 5 bases, with 21 bases of the junction left unmatched. This CDR3 contains 20 residues. From germline, CDR1 is KGHDR and CDR2 SFDVKD. As DNA, the CDR3 is TGTGCCACCAGTGATTTCCCGGGACAGCGTGACTCGGACCGCGCGTATGGCTACACCTTC. Its protein product is CATSDFPGQRDSDRAYGYTF.

This clonotype was seen more than once but under ten times. The J gene is TRBJ1-1, the V gene TRBV7-9; 7 bases match TRBD1. CDR3 size: 14 residues. Per germline, CDR1 SEHNR and CDR2 FQNEAQ (reference sequence). The trim removed 1 base at V and 3 bases at J, leaving 2 bases unmatched. The CDR3 region has the DNA TGTGCCAGCAGCTTAGGTCAGGGGGACACTGAAGCTTTCTTT. Encoded protein: CASSLGQGDTEAFF. The full variable domain, completed using reference TRBV7-9 and TRBJ1-1, is DTGVSQNPRHKITKRGQNVTFRCDPISEHNRLYWYRQTLGQGPEFLTYFQNEAQLEKSRLLSDRFSAERPKGSFSTLEIQRTEQGDSAMYLCASSLGQGDTEAFFGQGTRLTVV.

Concerning this clonotype itself: A much larger clone differs by one base, so this may be a read error. The V call is TRBV5-1, the J call TRBJ1-6; 7 bases map to TRBD1. V shed 4 bases and J 9 bases; nucleotides not matched to a gene: 7. Looked up from germline, CDR1 is SGHRS and CDR2 is YFSETQ. The CDR3 spans 14 residues. Written as DNA, the CDR3 is TGCGCCAGCAGCACGGGAAAGGGGGCTTCACCCCTCCACTTT. This sequence encodes CASSTGKGASPLHF.

This clonotype was detected ten times or more. V and J are TRBV7-8 and TRBJ1-2; D is uncertain. The germline CDR1 and CDR2 sequences are SGHVS and FQNEAQ. CDR3 size: 14 residues. Trimming removed 5 bases at V and 1 base at J, with 11 bases between. The CDR3 reads CASSPTPVNYGYTF. The CDR3 DNA is TGTGCCAGCAGCCCGACCCCCGTTAACTATGGCTACACCTTC.

This clonotype was found many times. V gene TRBV15 combines with J gene TRBJ2-3; maybe TRBD2 (6 bases). CDR1 is LNHNV and CDR2 is YYDKDF in the germline V gene (reference sequence). The V and J ends lost 4 bases and 0 bases respectively, with 8 bases between them. The CDR3 spans 14 residues. CDR3 nucleotide sequence: TGTGCCACCAGCACCGGGACTAGCACAGATACGCAGTATTTT. It encodes CATSTGTSTDTQYF.

This clonotype was seen ten or more times. CDR3 coding DNA: TGTGCCAGTAGTGTGAACAGGGGCGTGAGTGAAGCTTTCTTT. Encoded protein: CASSVNRGVSEAFF. The chain has TRBV19 and TRBJ1-1; TRBD1 matches 7 bases. The CDR3 totals 14 residues. Losses at the gene ends were 5 bases for V and 7 bases for J; bases not matched to a gene: 10. Germline V gene sequence: CDR1 LNHDA, CDR2 SQIVND (reference sequence).

This clonotype appeared a few times. J is TRBJ2-5 and V is TRBV3-1; 7 nucleotides match TRBD1. With V trimmed by 6 bases and J by 3 bases, 4 bases remained unmatched. CDR1 and CDR2 (germline): LGHDT, YNNKEL (reference sequence). The CDR3 loop spans 13 amino acids. In nucleotides, the CDR3 is TGTGCCAGCAGGGGGACAGTCGAAGAGACCCAGTACTTC. Residues: CASRGTVEETQYF.